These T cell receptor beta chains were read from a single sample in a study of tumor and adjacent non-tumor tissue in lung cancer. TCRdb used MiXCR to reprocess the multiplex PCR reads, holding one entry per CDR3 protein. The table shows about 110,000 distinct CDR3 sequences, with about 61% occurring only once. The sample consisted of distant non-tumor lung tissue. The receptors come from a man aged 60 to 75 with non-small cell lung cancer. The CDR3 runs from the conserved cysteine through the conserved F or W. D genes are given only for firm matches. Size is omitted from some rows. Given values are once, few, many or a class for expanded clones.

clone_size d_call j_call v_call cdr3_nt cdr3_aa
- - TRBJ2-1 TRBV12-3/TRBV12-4 TGTGCCAGCAGTCCAGTAACGGGAGCCTACAATGAGCAGTTCTTC CASSPVTGAYNEQFF
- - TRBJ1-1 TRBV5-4 TGTGCCAGCAGCATGGGGGGCCGGGACACTCAAGCTATCTTT CASSMGGRDTQAIF
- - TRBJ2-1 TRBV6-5 TGTGCCAGCAGTAACCCCGGAACTAGTCGTTTCAATGAGGAGTTCTTC CASSNPGTSRFNEEFF
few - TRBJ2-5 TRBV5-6 TGTGCCAGCAGCTTGAAGGGGGAAGAGACCCAGTACTTC CASSLKGEETQYF
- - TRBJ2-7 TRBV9 TGTGCCAGCAGCGTAGCCCCTGAGGCGATCTACGAGCAGTACTTC CASSVAPEAIYEQYF
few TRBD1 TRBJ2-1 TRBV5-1 TGTGCCAGCAGCTTGGGGCTGGACAGGGCCATCAATGAGCAATTCTTC CASSLGLDRAINEQFF
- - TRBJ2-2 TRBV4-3 TGCGTCAGCAGCCAAGACCTATCTAGCGCCGGGGAGCTGTATTTT CVSSQDLSSAGELYF
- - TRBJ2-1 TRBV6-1 TGTGCCAGCAGGCCGGGGCTAAGCTTCTACAATGAGCAGTTCTTC CASRPGLSFYNEQFF
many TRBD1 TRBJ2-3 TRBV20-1 TGCAGTGCTAGCGGGACAGGGGCTTGGATTAGCACAGATACGCAGTATTTT CSASGTGAWISTDTQYF
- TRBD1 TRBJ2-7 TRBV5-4 TGTGCCACAAGCTTGGACAGGTCAAGCTCGTACGAGCAGTACTTC CATSLDRSSSYEQYF
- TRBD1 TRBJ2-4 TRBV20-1 TGCAGTGTTCCCCGACAGGGGGAGTCCAAAAACATTCAGTACTTC CSVPRQGESKNIQYF
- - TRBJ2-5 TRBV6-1 TGTGCCAGCAGCGAGGGTTCCAATCAAGAGACCCAGTACTTC CASSEGSNQETQYF
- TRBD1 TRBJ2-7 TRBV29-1 TGCAGCGGCTCTGGACAGGGGGCCTACGAGCAGTACTTC CSGSGQGAYEQYF
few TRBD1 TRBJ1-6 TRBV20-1 TGCAGTGCTACACAGGACAGGGGGACTAATTCACCCCTCCACTTT CSATQDRGTNSPLHF
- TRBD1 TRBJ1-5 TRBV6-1 TGTGCCAGCAGTGGATGGGACAGCGATCAGCGCCAGCATTTT CASSGWDSDQRQHF
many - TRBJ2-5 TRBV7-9 TGTGCCAGCAGCGGACAAAAGGACCCCAAGGGGGAGACCCAGTACTTC CASSGQKDPKGETQYF
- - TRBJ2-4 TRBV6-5 TGTGCCAGCAGTCTCCGCAGGGAGACAAGCATTCAGTATTTC CASSLRRETSIQYF
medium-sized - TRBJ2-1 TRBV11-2 TGTGCCAGCAGCTTTGCTTACAATGAGCAGTTCTTC CASSFAYNEQFF
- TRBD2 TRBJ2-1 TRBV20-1 TGCAGTGCTGATCTAGCGGGACGCAATGAGCAGTTCTTC CSADLAGRNEQFF
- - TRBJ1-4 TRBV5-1 TGCGCCAGCAGCTTCAGGGCGGTGCCAGCAACTAATGAAAAAATGTTTTTT CASSFRAVPATNEKMFF
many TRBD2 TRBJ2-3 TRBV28 TGTGCCAGCAGTCCCCCCCCTAGCGGGAGATCCCCAGATACGCAGTATTTT CASSPPPSGRSPDTQYF
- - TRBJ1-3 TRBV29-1 TGCAGCGTTCGAGCGGGACGGCAATCTGGGAACACCATATATTTT CSVRAGRQSGNTIYF
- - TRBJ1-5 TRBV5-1 TGCACCAGCAGCTTGGATGAGGGTAGCAATAAGCCCCAGCATTTT CTSSLDEGSNKPQHF
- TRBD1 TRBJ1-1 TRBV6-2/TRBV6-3 TGTGCCAGTGATCATGGACAGGGCTTAGGGGACACTGAAGCTTTCTTT CASDHGQGLGDTEAFF
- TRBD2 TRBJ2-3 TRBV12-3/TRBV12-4 TGTGCCAGCTGTACTAAAGCGGGGCCCACACATACGCAGTATTTT CASCTKAGPTHTQYF
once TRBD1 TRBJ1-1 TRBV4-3 TGCCCCAGCATCCGAGACAGGGTGGGTGAAGCTTTCTTT CPSIRDRVGEAFF
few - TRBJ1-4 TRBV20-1 TGCAGTGCTAGAATGGGGTCTGATGAAAAACTGTTTTTT CSARMGSDEKLFF
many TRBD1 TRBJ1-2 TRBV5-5 TGTGCCAGCAGCCCAAGGGACAGGGGATTCAGCTATGGCTACACCTTC CASSPRDRGFSYGYTF
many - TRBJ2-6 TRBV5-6 TGTGCCAGCAGCCCTCCAGGAATCTCTGGGGCCAACGTCCTGACTTTC CASSPPGISGANVLTF
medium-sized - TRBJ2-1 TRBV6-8 TGTGCCAGCAGCCTAACTCGCCAGGGGTTCAAGCAGTTCTTC CASSLTRQGFKQFF
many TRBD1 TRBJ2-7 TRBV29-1 TGCAGCGTTGAAGGTTGGGTAGAGGGGGACAGGGGCCCCTACGAGCAGTACTTC CSVEGWVEGDRGPYEQYF
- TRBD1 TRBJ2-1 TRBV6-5 TGTGCCGGCAGCCACAGTGGGACAGGGCGGGACAATGGGCAGTTCTTC CAGSHSGTGRDNGQFF
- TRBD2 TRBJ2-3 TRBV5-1 TGCGCCAGCAGCTTGGGGAGTAGCGGGGCTAGCACAGATACGCAGTATTTT CASSLGSSGASTDTQYF
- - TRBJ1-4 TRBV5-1 TGCGTCAGCAGCACTGACAGCTATGAAAATCTGTTTTTT CVSSTDSYENLFF
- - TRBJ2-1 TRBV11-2 TGTGGCAGTAGCCTCCAACCACCCTCGAGGTCCTACAATGAGCAGTTCTTC CGSSLQPPSRSYNEQFF
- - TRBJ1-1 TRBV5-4 TGTGCCAGCAGCTTGGAGGGAGTCACCGAAGCTTTCTTT CASSLEGVTEAFF
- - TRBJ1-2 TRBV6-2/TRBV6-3 TGCGCCAACAGTTACTCTTGGCAGGTCGCTAACTATGGCTACACCTTC CANSYSWQVANYGYTF
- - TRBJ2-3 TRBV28 TGTGCCAGCAGCCCAGGGCGGGGAATCACAGATACGCAGTATTTT CASSPGRGITDTQYF
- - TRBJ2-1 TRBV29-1 TGCAGCACCTATAGCCCAAACCACAATGAGCAGTTCTTC CSTYSPNHNEQFF
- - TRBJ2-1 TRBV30 TGTGCCTGGAAGATAGCGGCCGACAATGAGCAGTTCTTC CAWKIAADNEQFF
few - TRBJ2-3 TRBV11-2 TGTGCCAGCAGCCCCTCCGCCGGGACTAGCACAGATACGCAGTATTTT CASSPSAGTSTDTQYF
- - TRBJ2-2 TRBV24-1 TGTGCCACCAGTGTTAGCGCGAACACCGGGGATCTGTTTTTT CATSVSANTGDLFF
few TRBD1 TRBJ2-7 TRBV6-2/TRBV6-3 TGTGCCAGCAACACGGGACAGGGATTGTCGTACGGGCAGTACTTC CASNTGQGLSYGQYF
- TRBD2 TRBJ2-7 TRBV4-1 TGCGCCAGCAGCCAGGGACTAGTGGGAGCCAACTACGAGCAATACTTC CASSQGLVGANYEQYF
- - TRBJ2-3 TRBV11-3 TGTGCCAGCAGCTTAGGCGGTACAGACATGCAGTATTTT CASSLGGTDMQYF
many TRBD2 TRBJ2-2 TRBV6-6 TGTGCCAGCAGCGCCGCGGGGCGGGGGAGCAACACCGGGGAGCTGTTTTTT CASSAAGRGSNTGELFF
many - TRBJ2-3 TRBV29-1 TGCAGCGTTGAAGGCTGGATAGCGCGCAGCACAGATACGCAGTATTTT CSVEGWIARSTDTQYF
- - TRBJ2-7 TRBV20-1 TGCAGTGCTAGAGATGGTACGAGCTACGAGCAGTACTTC CSARDGTSYEQYF